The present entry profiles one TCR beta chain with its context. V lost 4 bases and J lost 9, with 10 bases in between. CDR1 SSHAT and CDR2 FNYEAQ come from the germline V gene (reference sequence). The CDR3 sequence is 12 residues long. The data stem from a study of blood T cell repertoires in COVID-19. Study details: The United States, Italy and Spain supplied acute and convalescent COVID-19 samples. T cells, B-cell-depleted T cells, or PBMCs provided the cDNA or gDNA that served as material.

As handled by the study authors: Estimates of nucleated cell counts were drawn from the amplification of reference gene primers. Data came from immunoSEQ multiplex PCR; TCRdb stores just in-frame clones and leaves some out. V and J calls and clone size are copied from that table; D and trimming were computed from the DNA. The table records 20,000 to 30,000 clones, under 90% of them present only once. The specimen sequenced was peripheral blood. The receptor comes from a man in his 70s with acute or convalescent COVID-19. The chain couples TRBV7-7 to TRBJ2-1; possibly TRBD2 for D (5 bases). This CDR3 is CASSSGIGEQFF. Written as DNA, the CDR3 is TGTGCCAGCAGCTCGGGGATCGGTGAGCAGTTCTTC.